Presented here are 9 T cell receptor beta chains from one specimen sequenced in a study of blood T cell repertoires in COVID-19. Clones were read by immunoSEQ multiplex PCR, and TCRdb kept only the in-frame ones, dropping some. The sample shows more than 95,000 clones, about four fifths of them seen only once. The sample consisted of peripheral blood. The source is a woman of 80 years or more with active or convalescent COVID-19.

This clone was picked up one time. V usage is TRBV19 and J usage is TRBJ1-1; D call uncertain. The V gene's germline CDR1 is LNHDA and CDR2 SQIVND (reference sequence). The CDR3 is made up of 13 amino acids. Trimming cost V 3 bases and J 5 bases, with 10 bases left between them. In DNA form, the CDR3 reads TGTGCCAGTAGTATTTTCGAACAGACTGAAGCTTTCTTT. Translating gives CASSIFEQTEAFF.

CDR3 in amino acids: CASSFFRQVTSYEQYF. Written as DNA, the CDR3 is TGTGCCAGCAGCTTTTTTCGCCAGGTAACATCCTACGAGCAGTACTTC. The V gene is TRBV5-6, the J gene TRBJ2-7; D remains ambiguous. The CDR3 is 16 residues long. Germline values: CDR1 SGHDT, CDR2 YYEEEE. V lost 2 bases and J lost 1, with 16 bases in between.

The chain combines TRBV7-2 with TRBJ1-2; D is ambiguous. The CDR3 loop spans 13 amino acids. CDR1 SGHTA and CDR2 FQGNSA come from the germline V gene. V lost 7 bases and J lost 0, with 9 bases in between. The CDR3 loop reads CASTLASNYGYTF. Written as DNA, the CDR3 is TGTGCCAGCACCCTGGCCTCTAACTATGGCTACACCTTC.

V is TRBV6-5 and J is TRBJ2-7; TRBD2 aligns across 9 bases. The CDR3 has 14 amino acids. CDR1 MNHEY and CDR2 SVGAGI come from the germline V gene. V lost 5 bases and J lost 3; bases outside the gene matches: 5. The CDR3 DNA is TGTGCCAGCAGTCGACTAGCGGAGATCTACGAGCAGTACTTC. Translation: CASSRLAEIYEQYF.

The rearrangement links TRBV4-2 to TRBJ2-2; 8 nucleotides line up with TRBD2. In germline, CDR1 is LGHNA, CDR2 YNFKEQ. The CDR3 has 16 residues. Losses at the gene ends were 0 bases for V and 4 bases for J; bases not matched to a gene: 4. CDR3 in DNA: TGTGCCAGCAGCCAAGATATTACTAGCGGCACCGGGGAGCTGTTTTTT. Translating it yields CASSQDITSGTGELFF.

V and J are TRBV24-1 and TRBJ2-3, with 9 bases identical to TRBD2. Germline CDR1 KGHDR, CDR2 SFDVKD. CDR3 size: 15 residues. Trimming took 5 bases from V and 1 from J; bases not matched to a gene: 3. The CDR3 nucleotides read TGTGCCACCAGTGGGCGGGGGGGAGGCACAGATACGCAGTATTTT. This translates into CATSGRGGGTDTQYF.

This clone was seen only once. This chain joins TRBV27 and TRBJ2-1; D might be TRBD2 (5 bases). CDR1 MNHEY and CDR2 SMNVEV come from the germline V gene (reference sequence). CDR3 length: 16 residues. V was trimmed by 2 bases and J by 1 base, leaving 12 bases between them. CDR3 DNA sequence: TGTGCCAGCAGTTTAGGTGCGGAGGTTTCCTACAATGAGCAGTTCTTC. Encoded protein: CASSLGAEVSYNEQFF.

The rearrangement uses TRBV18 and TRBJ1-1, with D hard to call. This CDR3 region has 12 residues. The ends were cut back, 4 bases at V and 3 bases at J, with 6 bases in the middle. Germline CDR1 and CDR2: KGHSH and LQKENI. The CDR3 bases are TGTGCCAGCTCACTCCGGGACACTGAAGCTTTCTTT. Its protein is CASSLRDTEAFF.

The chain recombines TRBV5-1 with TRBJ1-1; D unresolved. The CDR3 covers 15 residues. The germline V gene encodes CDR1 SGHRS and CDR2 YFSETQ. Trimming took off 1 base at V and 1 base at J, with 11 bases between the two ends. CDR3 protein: CASSLNLQANTEAFF. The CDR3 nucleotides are TGCGCCAGCAGCTTGAATCTCCAGGCGAACACTGAAGCTTTCTTT.